This entry is about one TCR beta chain. Its antigen is unknown. CDR3 length: 14 residues. The germline V gene encodes CDR1 MDHEN and CDR2 SYDVKM. V was pared by 7 bases and J by 6 bases, with 16 bases between. Reverse transcription used about 0.45 to 1 ug RNA and random hexamers. A single record per CDR3 protein comes from TCRdb applying MiXCR to the immunoSEQ multiplex PCR reads. The sample comprises over 95,000 distinct CDR3 sequences, under 95% of which are singletons, and roughly 0.12% rests with the top ten. These data originate in a study of CD8 T cells in Susac syndrome. Study outcomes and limitations: It was acknowledged in the study that its TCR sequencing and HLA analysis involved a relatively small number of individuals.

This clonotype was sampled from a human donor in good health. The chain links TRBV28 to TRBJ1-5; tentatively, D is TRBD1 (6 bases). The sequenced sample consisted of CD8+ T cells from PBMCs. The CDR3: CASIREGGVQPQHF. In DNA, the CDR3 is TGTGCCAGCATAAGAGAGGGGGGGGTTCAGCCCCAGCATTTT. Together with reference TRBV28 and TRBJ1-5, the CDR3 gives the full variable domain: DVKVTQSSRYLVKRTGEKVFLECVQDMDHENMFWYRQDPGLGLRLIYFSYDVKMKEKGDIPEGYSVSREKKERFSLILESASTNQTSMYLCASIREGGVQPQHFGDGTRLSIL.